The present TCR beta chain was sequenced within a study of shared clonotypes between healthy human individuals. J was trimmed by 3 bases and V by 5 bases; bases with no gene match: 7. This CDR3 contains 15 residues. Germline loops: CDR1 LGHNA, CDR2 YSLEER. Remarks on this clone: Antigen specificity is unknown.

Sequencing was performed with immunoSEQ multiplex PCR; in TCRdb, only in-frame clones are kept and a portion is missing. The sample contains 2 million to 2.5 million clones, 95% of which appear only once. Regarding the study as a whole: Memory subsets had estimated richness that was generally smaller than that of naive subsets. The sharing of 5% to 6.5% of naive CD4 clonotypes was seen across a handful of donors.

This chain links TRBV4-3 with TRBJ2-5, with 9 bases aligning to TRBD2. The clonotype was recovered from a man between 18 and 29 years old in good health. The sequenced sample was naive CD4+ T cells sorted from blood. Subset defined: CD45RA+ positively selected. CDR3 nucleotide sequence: TGCGCCAGCAGCTGGGGGTTAGCGGGAGAAGAGACCCAGTACTTC. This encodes CASSWGLAGEETQYF.